The rows below give T cell receptor beta chains drawn from one sample of a study of blood T cells in healthy people across ages. MiXCR was run by TCRdb on the 5' RACE reads, yielding one entry per CDR3 protein. The sample carries about 940,000 distinct CDR3 sequences, roughly 48% recorded once. The sequenced sample was blood. The receptor set was obtained from a man in his thirties or forties in good health. The conserved cysteine and the conserved F or W are not part of the CDR3 here.

TRBV6-1	TRBJ2-5	ASSHTFGGSETQY
TRBV12-3/TRBV12-4	TRBJ2-7	ASSSAESYEQY
TRBV7-3	TRBJ2-5	ASSSAGGETQY
TRBV6-2/TRBV6-3	TRBJ2-1	ASSDRDRGFYEQF
TRBV4-1	TRBJ1-5	ASSQERWGQPQH
TRBV29-1	TRBJ2-1	SVERGSGGRNEQF
TRBV7-2	TRBJ1-2	ASSSAPDSYGYT
TRBV4-1	TRBJ1-2	ASSQGTGPLYGYT
TRBV3-1	TRBJ2-3	ASSQRSGGADTQY
TRBV11-2	TRBJ2-1	ASSSDMGQF
TRBV9	TRBJ2-5	ASSVVVSSSEQY
TRBV4-2	TRBJ1-4	ASSPQSPTNEKLF
TRBV6-6	TRBJ2-2	ASSRPGGRDTGELF
TRBV20-1	TRBJ2-1	SGGGANYEQF